This entry lists 30 T cell receptor beta chains sequenced from one sample in a study of blood T cell repertoires in COVID-19. Libraries were prepared by immunoSEQ multiplex PCR; TCRdb keeps only in-frame clonotypes and omits some of them. The sample has about 82,000 clones, roughly 80% seen once. Sequences were obtained from peripheral blood. Every receptor here comes from a man aged 55 to 70 with COVID-19, enrolled during active disease.

The CDR3 here is CSVSAGVQFF. The CDR3 bases are TGCAGCGTTTCGGCGGGAGTTCAGTTCTTC. The rearrangement uses TRBV29-1 and TRBJ2-1; 7 nucleotides match TRBD2. This CDR3 is 10 amino acids long. Germline-derived CDR1 and CDR2 are SQVTM and ANQGSEA. V was pared by 5 bases and J by 13 bases, with 5 bases of the junction left unmatched.

The chain recombines TRBV5-1 with TRBJ1-1; 9 positions match TRBD1. CDR1 SGHRS and CDR2 YFSETQ come from the germline V gene. V lost 0 bases, J lost 2 bases, and 2 bases stayed unmatched. The CDR3 is 15 amino acids. CDR3 residues: CASSLDRGRNTEAFF. The CDR3 bases are TGCGCCAGCAGCTTGGACAGGGGGCGCAACACTGAAGCTTTCTTT.

The genes are TRBV7-3 and TRBJ2-7, with TRBD2 matching 7 bases. The CDR3 spans 15 residues. Trimming cost V 0 bases and J 3 bases; bases outside gene matches: 5. Germline V gene data show CDR1 as SGHTA and CDR2 as FQGTGA. CDR3 sequence: CASSLTGGLNYEQYF. Written as DNA, the CDR3 is TGTGCCAGCAGCTTAACGGGAGGGCTCAACTACGAGCAGTACTTC.

This clone was seen a handful of times. The V gene is TRBV6-5, the J gene TRBJ1-1; D gene ambiguous. Trimming shortened V by 6 bases and J by 6 bases, and 11 bases separated the two germline ends. The germline V gene has CDR1 MNHEY and CDR2 SVGAGI. The CDR3 spans 12 residues. The CDR3 spells CASRSAVAEAFF. The CDR3 DNA is TGTGCCAGCAGGTCGGCGGTTGCTGAAGCTTTCTTT.

A single count supports this clone. The chain combines TRBV7-2 with TRBJ2-3; 10 bases agree with TRBD2. Trimming took 5 bases from V and 1 from J; bases not matched to a gene: 6. Germline CDR1 SGHTA, CDR2 FQGNSA. The CDR3 is made up of 16 amino acids. The CDR3 reads CASSRWTSGGTDTQYF. The CDR3 DNA reads TGTGCCAGCAGCCGTTGGACTAGCGGAGGCACAGATACGCAGTATTTT.

The chain couples TRBV20-1 to TRBJ2-5; 7 bases map to TRBD2. Germline assignment: CDR1 DFQATT and CDR2 SNEGSKA (reference sequence). The CDR3 contains 11 residues. V dropped 8 bases and J dropped 5; count of bases not matched to a gene: 5. CDR3 in DNA: TGCAGTACTTGGGGGGGGGAGACCCAGTACTTC. It translates to CSTWGGETQYF.

This chain connects TRBV11-3 to TRBJ2-3, with 9 bases aligning to TRBD2. The trim removed 4 bases at V and 4 bases at J, leaving 3 bases unmatched. The CDR3 has 14 amino acids. Looked up from germline, CDR1 is SGHNT and CDR2 is YENEEA. The CDR3 coding sequence is TGTGCCAGCAGCTCCCAGCGGGAGGCAGATACGCAGTATTTT. Translation: CASSSQREADTQYF.

This clone came up a few times. This rearrangement joins TRBV7-3 to TRBJ2-1; 11 bases match TRBD2. The CDR3 has 16 amino acids. Trimming cost V 5 bases and J 5 bases; bases outside gene matches: 8. Germline lookup yields CDR1 SGHTA and CDR2 FQGTGA. CDR3 in DNA: TGTGCCAGCAGCCCCCGACTAGCGGGGATACACAATGAGCAGTTCTTC. Translation gives CASSPRLAGIHNEQFF.

The chain has TRBV15 and TRBJ1-2; 8 nucleotides align to TRBD1. The CDR3 contains 16 residues. V trimming: 6 bases; J trimming: 1 base; junction bases outside the gene matches: 10. Germline CDR1 LNHNV, CDR2 YYDKDF (reference sequence). CDR3 sequence: CATSLSDRGDNYGYTF. In DNA, the CDR3 is TGTGCCACCAGTCTTTCAGACAGGGGTGATAACTATGGCTACACCTTC.

The gene calls are TRBV27 and TRBJ2-7; 9 bases are shared with TRBD2. Germline CDR1 and CDR2: MNHEY and SMNVEV (reference sequence). Trimming removed 3 bases from V and 6 bases from J; junction bases left unmatched: 3. The CDR3 runs to 13 residues. CDR3: CASSFRGGAEQYF. The CDR3 bases are TGTGCCAGCAGTTTCCGCGGGGGGGCCGAGCAGTACTTC.

This clone was counted between two and nine times. The chain recombines TRBV2 with TRBJ1-1; TRBD1 aligns across 8 bases. V gave up 6 bases and J gave up 3 bases; unmatched junction bases: 6. CDR3 length: 14 residues. Germline-derived CDR1 and CDR2 are SNHLY and FYNNEI. CDR3 region: CASRQGAWDTEAFF. The CDR3, as DNA: TGTGCCAGCAGGCAGGGGGCGTGGGACACTGAAGCTTTCTTT.

The V call is TRBV5-1, the J call TRBJ2-6; weak D call: TRBD1 (6 bases). The CDR3 has 16 residues. CDR1 is SGHRS, CDR2 YFSETQ, per germline. V lost 4 bases and J 1 base, leaving 12 bases between the germline ends. The CDR3 DNA reads TGCGCCAGCAGCCAACAGGGCGGGTCTGGGGCCAACGTCCTGACTTTC. It yields the protein CASSQQGGSGANVLTF.

The chain is built from TRBV24-1 and TRBJ2-7; D might be TRBD2 (6 bases). The CDR3 sequence is 14 residues long. Germline CDR1 KGHDR, CDR2 SFDVKD. V lost 12 bases and J lost 1, with 18 bases in between. Here the CDR3 reads CAPLEGGCSYEQYF. The CDR3 bases are TGTGCCCCTCTCGAGGGAGGATGTTCCTACGAGCAGTACTTC.

The chain recombines TRBV2 with TRBJ1-2; D is undetermined. Between the trimmed V and J ends, which lost 4 bases and 7 bases, there was a span of 10 bases. The CDR3 has 12 amino acids. The germline V gene encodes CDR1 SNHLY and CDR2 FYNNEI. The CDR3 sequence is CASSGQVGGYTF. The CDR3, as DNA: TGTGCCAGCAGTGGGCAGGTCGGTGGCTACACCTTC.

The chain employs TRBV2 and TRBJ1-2; 7 nucleotides align to TRBD1. The J segment lost 6 bases and the V segment lost 6 bases, leaving 4 bases of the junction unmatched. The CDR3 runs to 12 residues. Germline V gene sequence: CDR1 SNHLY, CDR2 FYNNEI. The CDR3 DNA is TGTGCCAGCAGCGAACAGGGGAATGGCTACACCTTC. Encoded protein: CASSEQGNGYTF.

The chain is built from TRBV7-9 and TRBJ1-1; TRBD1 aligns across 7 bases. CDR3 length: 15 residues. Germline CDR1 is SEHNR and CDR2 is FQNEAQ (reference sequence). V shed 5 bases and J 2 bases; nucleotides not matched to a gene: 8. CDR3 amino acids: CASSTRTGINTEAFF. The CDR3 nucleotides read TGTGCCAGCAGCACGAGGACAGGAATAAACACTGAAGCTTTCTTT. Supplemented by reference TRBV7-9 and TRBJ1-1, the full variable domain reads DTGVSQNPRHKITKRGQNVTFRCDPISEHNRLYWYRQTLGQGPEFLTYFQNEAQLEKSRLLSDRFSAERPKGSFSTLEIQRTEQGDSAMYLCASSTRTGINTEAFFGQGTRLTVV.

The table lists this clone with a few counts. The chain is built from TRBV5-4 and TRBJ2-1; 11 bases match TRBD2. CDR1 and CDR2 from the germline V gene are SGHNT and YYREEE (reference sequence). The J segment lost 3 bases and the V segment lost 4 bases, leaving 3 bases of the junction unmatched. CDR3 length equals 15 residues. This chain's CDR3 is CASSEGLAVYNEQFF. Here the CDR3 DNA reads TGTGCCAGCAGCGAGGGACTAGCGGTCTACAATGAGCAGTTCTTC.

The chain employs TRBV2 and TRBJ2-1, with TRBD1 matching over 9 bases. V dropped 6 bases and J dropped 10; count of bases not matched to a gene: 7. From germline, CDR1 is SNHLY and CDR2 FYNNEI. The CDR3 length is 13 residues. In nucleotides, the CDR3 is TGTGCCAGCAGCCAACAGGGGGCGAGGGAGCAGTTCTTC. Its protein product is CASSQQGAREQFF.

The V gene is TRBV18, the J gene TRBJ1-3, with D unresolved. Trimming removed 0 bases at V and 0 bases at J, with 15 bases between. The CDR3 is made up of 18 amino acids. Germline V gene lookup returns CDR1 KGHSH and CDR2 LQKENI. The DNA of the CDR3 is TGTGCCAGCTCACCACCGGGAGGAGTCACCCGCTCTGGAAACACCATATATTTT. Its protein product is CASSPPGGVTRSGNTIYF. Full variable domain (missing parts from reference TRBV18 and TRBJ1-3): NAGVMQNPRHLVRRRGQEARLRCSPMKGHSHVYWYRQLPEEGLKFMVYLQKENIIDESGMPKERFSAEFPKEGPSILRIQQVVRGDSAAYFCASSPPGGVTRSGNTIYFGEGSWLTVV.

The chain has TRBV7-9 and TRBJ1-6; 9 bases map to TRBD1. V was clipped by 5 bases and J by 9 bases; unmatched bases: 5. Germline V gene data show CDR1 as SEHNR and CDR2 as FQNEAQ (reference sequence). This CDR3 spans 14 amino acids. The CDR3 loop reads CASSLGQGGSPLHF. CDR3 nucleotides: TGTGCCAGCAGCCTGGGACAGGGAGGTTCACCCCTCCACTTT.

This chain connects TRBV9 to TRBJ1-2; a possible D gene is TRBD1 (5 bases). Trimming removed 2 bases at V and 8 bases at J, with 25 bases between. The CDR3 runs to 17 residues. CDR1 and CDR2 from the germline V gene are SGDLS and YYNGEE. In nucleotides, the CDR3 is TGTGCCAGCAGCGTGAGCCGTACGGGCCAGGGCGGCGACGGCTACACCTTC. Translating gives CASSVSRTGQGGDGYTF.

The chain couples TRBV3-1 (or the pseudogene TRBV3-2) to TRBJ2-3, with 8 bases identical to TRBD2. The germline V gene encodes CDR1 LGHDT and CDR2 YNNKEL (reference sequence). This CDR3 spans 17 amino acids. V shed 4 bases and J 3 bases; nucleotides not matched to a gene: 12. CDR3 sequence: CASSPRGTSPETDTQYF. The CDR3 nucleotides read TGTGCCAGCAGCCCCCGCGGGACTAGTCCGGAAACAGATACGCAGTATTTT.

This clone was observed a few times. This chain joins TRBV5-6 and TRBJ1-2, with D unclear. V lost 1 base and J lost 8, with 18 bases in between. This CDR3 contains 15 residues. From germline, CDR1 is SGHDT and CDR2 YYEEEE. The CDR3 region has the DNA TGTGCCAGCAGCTTGCGTGTTTCGGGGTCTTGGGGCTACACCTTC. Protein sequence: CASSLRVSGSWGYTF.

The genes are TRBV19 and TRBJ2-1; 8 bases are shared with TRBD1. V shed 7 bases and J 8 bases; nucleotides not matched to a gene: 7. CDR3 length: 13 residues. Germline assignment: CDR1 LNHDA and CDR2 SQIVND (reference sequence). The CDR3, as DNA: TGTGCCAGTACCTTGACAGGGGTAGATGAGCAGTTCTTC. Translated, it gives CASTLTGVDEQFF.

This clone has just one count. V and J are TRBV9 and TRBJ1-6; D uncertain. The CDR3 covers 16 residues. In germline, CDR1 is SGDLS, CDR2 YYNGEE. The V gene lost 0 bases and the J gene lost 2 bases, with 9 bases spanning the gap. The CDR3 DNA is TGTGCCAGCAGCGTAGACCCGGGGACCTATAATTCACCCCTCCACTTT. Its translation is CASSVDPGTYNSPLHF.

V and J are TRBV5-5 and TRBJ1-5, with TRBD1 as a possible D gene (5 bases). V was clipped by 1 base and J by 7 bases, with 12 bases between them. CDR3 length: 14 amino acids. The germline CDR1 and CDR2 sequences are SGHKS and YYEKEE (reference sequence). CDR3 bases: TGTGCCAGCAGCTTGCGGGGGTTTGGACAGCCCCAGCATTTT. This codes for CASSLRGFGQPQHF.

V is TRBV6-2 or TRBV6-3 and J is TRBJ1-1, with 11 nucleotides matching TRBD1. V trimming: 5 bases; J trimming: 6 bases; junction bases outside the gene matches: 17. The germline V gene has CDR1 MNHEY and CDR2 SVGEGT. CDR3 length: 18 amino acids. This CDR3 is CASSRTYGTGGIPPEAFF. CDR3 coding DNA: TGTGCCAGCAGTCGCACTTACGGGACAGGGGGGATCCCCCCTGAAGCTTTCTTT.

In its sample, this clone was seen a few times. The V and J genes are TRBV12-3 or TRBV12-4 and TRBJ1-2; 7 bases agree with TRBD1. The CDR3 is 13 amino acids. Trimming took 6 bases from V and 6 from J; bases not matched to a gene: 7. The CDR3 here is CASRTTGRDGYTF. For the CDR3, the DNA is TGTGCCAGCAGAACGACAGGGAGAGATGGCTACACCTTC.

This clone was counted many times. One junction end does not reproduce the germline sequence, and a read error may be involved. The same CDR3 is also encoded by other DNA sequences in this sample. The chain is built from TRBV5-5 and TRBJ2-3; 9 bases match TRBD2. The CDR3 has 16 residues. The germline V gene has CDR1 SGHKS and CDR2 YYEKEE (reference sequence). The CDR3 loop reads CARSLGGGGRALPGYF. DNA of the CDR3: TGTGCCCGCAGCTTGGGCGGGGGGGGGAGGGCCCTCCCTGGGTATTTT.

The rearrangement uses TRBV24-1 and TRBJ2-7; 8 bases align to TRBD1. In germline, CDR1 is KGHDR, CDR2 SFDVKD. The CDR3 runs to 14 residues. The J segment lost 2 bases and the V segment lost 5 bases, leaving 4 bases of the junction unmatched. The CDR3 protein is CATSGPGQAYEQYF. DNA for the CDR3: TGTGCCACCAGTGGGCCGGGACAGGCCTACGAGCAGTACTTC.